This TCR beta chain was found in a study of shared clonotypes between healthy human individuals. Study-level information: Researchers assigned three CD4 naive, three CD4 memory, two CD8 naive and one CD8 memory plate to each donor. Regarding the study as a whole: For sorted subsets, rarefaction showed incomplete sequencing despite large depth.

As regards this clone: Its antigen is as yet unknown. The junction shows a germline mismatch at one end, possibly a read error.

Deep was the level at which the assay was run. Data came from immunoSEQ multiplex PCR; TCRdb stores just in-frame clones and leaves some out. The table records roughly 500,000 clones, 90% to 97% of them present only once. The donor cohort consisted entirely of Caucasian adults residing in Nashville, Tennessee. Germline assignment: CDR1 KGHSH and CDR2 LQKENI. CDR3 length equals 11 residues. Sequenced input: naive CD4+ T cells sorted from blood. Noted subset: CD45RA+ positively selected. The sequence was collected from a woman in her twenties or thirties in good health. J is TRBJ2-7 and V is TRBV18; perhaps TRBD2 as D (6 bases). Here the CDR3 DNA reads TGTGCCAGCTCATCGGAGGGAGAGCGGTACTTC. Its protein is CASSSEGERYF.